This TCR beta chain was profiled in a study of T cell clones after liver transplantation. Study-level background: Post-transplant blood was tracked for graft-donor-reactive T cell clones identified in a pre-transplant mixed lymphocyte reaction. Study-level findings and limits: Rather than being deleted, graft donor-reactive T cells may have moved into the graft.

V was trimmed by 3 bases and J by 3 bases, leaving 12 bases between them. Germline CDR1 reads SNHLY; CDR2 reads FYNNEI. The CDR3 extends over 14 amino acids. Regarding this clone: What it binds is not known.

Generated by immunoSEQ multiplex PCR, the TCRdb table keeps only in-frame clones and is missing some. The sample contains some 57,000 clones, roughly 71% of which appear only once. Sequenced here: CD4+ T cells from blood, sampled at the 22-month timepoint. This chain links TRBV2 with TRBJ2-7; tentative D call: TRBD2 (7 bases). The source of this sequence is a human patient who received a liver transplant. Some T cells may originate from the graft donor. The chain's CDR3 is CASSDTGGFYEQYF. CDR3 nucleotides: TGTGCCAGCAGTGATACGGGGGGCTTCTACGAGCAGTACTTC.